This TCR beta chain was observed in a study of blood T cells in healthy people across ages. This clonotype was detected only a few times. No antigen is known for it. Donors were systemically healthy Caucasian individuals from Russia aged roughly 6 to 100 years. Regarding the study as a whole: It was found that TCR beta diversity correlated strongly with the percentage of naive T cells.

The V and J ends lost 2 bases and 7 bases, in that order; junction bases with no gene match: 10. This CDR3 contains 16 residues. The authors ran a second PCR of 7 to 11 cycles using a sample-barcoded 5' primer and a J-beta primer mix. TCRdb redid the calling of the 5' RACE reads with MiXCR, one entry per CDR3 protein. The sample contains approximately 580,000 distinct CDR3 sequences, around 24% of which appear only once. These data also formed part of another study, on T cells of mothers and their children. That study reports: Donation involved a few healthy Caucasian mothers and the six children that they had.

V usage is TRBV12-3 or TRBV12-4 and J usage is TRBJ1-3, with TRBD1 matching over 8 bases. The sequence came from a boy younger than 18 in good health. Sequenced sample: blood. Written as DNA, the CDR3 is TGTGCCAGCAGTTTAAGGTCGCAGGGGGCCTGGAACACCATATATTTT. Protein: CASSLRSQGAWNTIYF.